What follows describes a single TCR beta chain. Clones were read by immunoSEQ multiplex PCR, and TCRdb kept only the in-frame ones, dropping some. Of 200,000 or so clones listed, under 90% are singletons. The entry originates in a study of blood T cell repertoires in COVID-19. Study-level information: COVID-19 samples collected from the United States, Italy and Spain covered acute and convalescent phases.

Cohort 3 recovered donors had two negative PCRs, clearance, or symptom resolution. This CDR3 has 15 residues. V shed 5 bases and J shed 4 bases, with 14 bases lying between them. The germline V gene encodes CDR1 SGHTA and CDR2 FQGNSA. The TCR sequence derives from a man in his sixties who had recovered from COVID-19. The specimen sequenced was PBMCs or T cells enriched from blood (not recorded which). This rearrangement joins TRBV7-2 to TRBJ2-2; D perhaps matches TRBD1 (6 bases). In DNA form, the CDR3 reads TGTGCCAGCAGCCCACAGGACAGACGCACCGGGGAGCTGTTTTTT. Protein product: CASSPQDRRTGELFF.